One and the same sample provided the 8 T cell receptor beta chains below, sequenced in a study of T cells after yellow fever vaccination. MiXCR, applied by TCRdb to the 5' RACE reads, yields one record per CDR3 protein. The sample holds about 500,000 distinct CDR3 sequences, roughly a sixth seen once. Here the sequenced sample was PBMCs, taken less than 6 days after the first yellow fever vaccination. All receptors derive from a man aged 18 to 30 who received the YFV17D yellow fever vaccine.

The genes are TRBV27 and TRBJ1-5; D is uncertain. V lost 3 bases to trimming and J lost 8 bases, with 11 bases between them. CDR3 length equals 13 residues. CDR1 is MNHEY, CDR2 SMNVEV, per germline (reference sequence). CDR3 sequence (DNA): TGTGCCAGCAGTTTGCGGGTATTTGAGCCCCAGCATTTT. Its protein product is CASSLRVFEPQHF.

The rearrangement uses TRBV29-1 and TRBJ1-3; tentatively, D is TRBD1 (5 bases). This CDR3 is built from 14 residues. Trimming left V 8 bases short and J 2 bases short, with 16 bases between. Per germline, CDR1 SQVTM and CDR2 ANQGSEA. The CDR3 sequence: CSTQGTLTGNTIYF. The CDR3 region has the DNA TGCAGCACCCAAGGGACTCTAACTGGAAACACCATATATTTT.

The rearrangement joins TRBV7-9 to TRBJ2-3; D perhaps matches TRBD1 (6 bases). The CDR3 has 14 residues. Germline V gene sequence: CDR1 SEHNR, CDR2 FQNEAQ (reference sequence). V lost 5 bases and J 0 bases, leaving 9 bases between the germline ends. This chain's CDR3 is CASSEQGSTDTQYF. The CDR3 DNA is TGTGCCAGCAGCGAACAGGGTAGCACAGATACGCAGTATTTT.

The chain is built from TRBV7-6 and TRBJ2-1; no clear D. V was cut by 0 bases and J by 7 bases, with 4 bases left in between. This CDR3 contains 12 residues. CDR1 and CDR2 from the germline V gene are SGHVS and FNYEAQ. The CDR3, as DNA: TGTGCCAGCAGCTTAGCTAAAAATGAGCAGTTCTTC. Protein: CASSLAKNEQFF.

This clonotype was observed a few times. J is TRBJ2-2 and V is TRBV6-2 or TRBV6-3, with D possibly matching TRBD2 (7 bases). Trimming took off 6 bases at V and 3 bases at J, with 14 bases between the two ends. CDR3 size: 15 residues. Germline-derived CDR1 and CDR2 are MNHEY and SVGEGT. CDR3 in amino acids: CASRTGGRDTGELFF. DNA of the CDR3: TGTGCCAGCAGGACCGGGGGGCGGGACACCGGGGAGCTGTTTTTT.

This clonotype appeared many times. DNA for the CDR3: TGTGCCAGCAGTAACCTGAGAGATACGCAGTATTTT. Its protein product is CASSNLRDTQYF. The V and J genes are TRBV6-2 or TRBV6-3 and TRBJ2-3, with no clear D. CDR1 and CDR2 from the germline V gene are MNHEY and SVGEGT. The V and J ends lost 5 bases and 5 bases respectively, with 8 bases between them. This CDR3 is built from 12 residues.

The rearrangement joins TRBV29-1 to TRBJ2-7; D perhaps matches TRBD2 (6 bases). The germline V and J ends were trimmed by 1 base and 1 base, with 14 bases remaining between them. CDR3 length: 15 residues. Germline V gene data show CDR1 as SQVTM and CDR2 as ANQGSEA. The CDR3 bases are TGCAGCGTTGAAGCCCCCCGTGCGGGATCCTACGAGCAGTACTTC. Its translation: CSVEAPRAGSYEQYF.

The chain recombines TRBV20-1 with TRBJ2-1, with D perhaps matching TRBD1 (6 bases). V was pared by 5 bases and J by 6 bases, with 14 bases between. The CDR3 spans 13 residues. Germline V gene data show CDR1 as DFQATT and CDR2 as SNEGSKA (reference sequence). The CDR3 nucleotides are TGCAGTGCTCACCAAGGGGGACGCAATGAGCAGTTCTTC. This gives the protein CSAHQGGRNEQFF.